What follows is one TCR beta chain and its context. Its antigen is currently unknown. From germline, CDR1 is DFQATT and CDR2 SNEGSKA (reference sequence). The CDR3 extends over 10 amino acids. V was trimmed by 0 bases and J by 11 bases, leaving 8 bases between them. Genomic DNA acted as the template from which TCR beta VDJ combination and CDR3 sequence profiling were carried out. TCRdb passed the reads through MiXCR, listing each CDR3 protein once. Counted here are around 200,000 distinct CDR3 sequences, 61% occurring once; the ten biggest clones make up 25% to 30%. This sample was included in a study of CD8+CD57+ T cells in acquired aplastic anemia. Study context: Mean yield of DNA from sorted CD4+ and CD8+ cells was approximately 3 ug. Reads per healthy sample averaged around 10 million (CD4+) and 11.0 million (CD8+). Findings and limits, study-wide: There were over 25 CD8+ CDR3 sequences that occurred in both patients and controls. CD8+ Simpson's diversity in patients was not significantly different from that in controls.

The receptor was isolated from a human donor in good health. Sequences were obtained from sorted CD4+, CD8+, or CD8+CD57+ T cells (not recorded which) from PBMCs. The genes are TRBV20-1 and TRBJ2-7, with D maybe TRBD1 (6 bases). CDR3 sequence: CSARDYREYF. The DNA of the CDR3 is TGCAGTGCTAGAGATTACAGGGAGTACTTC.